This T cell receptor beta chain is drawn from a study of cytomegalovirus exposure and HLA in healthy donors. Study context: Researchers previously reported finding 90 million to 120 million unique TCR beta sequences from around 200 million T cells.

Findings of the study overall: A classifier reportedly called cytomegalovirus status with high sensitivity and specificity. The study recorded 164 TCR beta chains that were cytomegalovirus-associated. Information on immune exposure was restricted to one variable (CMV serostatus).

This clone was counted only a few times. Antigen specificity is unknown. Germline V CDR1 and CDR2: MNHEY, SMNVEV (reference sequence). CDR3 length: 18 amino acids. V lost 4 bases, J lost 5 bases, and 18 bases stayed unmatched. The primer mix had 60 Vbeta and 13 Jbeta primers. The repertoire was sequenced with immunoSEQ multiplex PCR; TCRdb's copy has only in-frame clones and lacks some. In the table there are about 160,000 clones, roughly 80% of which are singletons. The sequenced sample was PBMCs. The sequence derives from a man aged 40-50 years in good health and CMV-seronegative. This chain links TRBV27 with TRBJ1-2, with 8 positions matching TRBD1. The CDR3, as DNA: TGTGCCAGCAGTTATGGGTGGACAGGGAGTCGCAGCCATTATGGCTACACCTTC. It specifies CASSYGWTGSRSHYGYTF.